This T cell receptor (beta chain) was captured by sequencing in a study of identical twins (dated by TCRdb to the mid-2010s). Some background on the complete study: TCR alpha and beta repertoires from monozygotic twins, unrelated adults of various ages and cord blood were deep-sequenced to test whether fetal clonotypes persist. Replicate twin experiments were performed at different times using different library preparation protocols to rule out contamination.

Preparation of the library involved 5' RACE. For sequencing, an Illumina HiSeq 2000 was employed. A universal primer binding site was added through template switching, and the final cDNA carried a unique molecular identifier so that TCR cDNA molecules could be counted accurately. Specific primers in the conserved constant-segment region were used to synthesize first-strand cDNA for TCR alpha and beta chains. To control for contamination, every cDNA library carried two barcodes: a SMART-Mk sample barcode plus Illumina barcodes. TruSeq adapter sequences, together with Illumina sample barcodes, were added in two successive PCR steps. TCR alpha and beta cDNA libraries were sequenced on the Illumina HiSeq platform with custom primers. On the authors' methods: Raw reads were processed with MiGEC to extract unique molecular identifiers, and MiXCR was used to determine CDR3 positions. Recombination models were inferred per individual with the repgenHMM and IGoR tools using an EM algorithm. The analysis of shared clonotypes was done with the tcR package in R, with sharing normalized by the product of cloneset sizes. Out-of-frame nonproductive sequences were analyzed to study raw recombination free of thymic and clonal selection effects. TCRdb trimmed public reads at Q25 via fastp, called clones via MiXCR and kept in-frame beta chains. Each CDR3 protein appears once, grouped with its most common genes and DNA. V and J calls and clone size were set by TCRdb, not the authors. For this sample the table gives 300,000 to 400,000 distinct CDR3 sequences, of which 9% to 15% were detected only once. Around 7.8% of the sample lies in the top ten.

This clonotype was seen only a few times. Its antigen is unknown. There are no base qualities to consult, and no much larger clone falls within one base. General conclusions and limits of the study: Abundant cord blood beta clonotypes had fewer insertions, young adult naive repertoires showed a similar but weaker trend, and memory repertoires showed no such trend. In beta out-of-frame sequences, excess twin sharing was weaker, because having fewer shared sequences lowered the signal-to-noise ratio. In monozygotic twins, out-of-frame TCR alpha sharing was systematically underestimated by recombination models, although the models agreed with sharing between unrelated individuals. Invariant T cells such as MAIT and iNKT could partly confound zero-insertion analyses, although diverse VJ usage argued against such confounding for most clonotypes. Compared with coincidental sharing between unrelated individuals, out-of-frame TCR alpha sequences shared between twins showed an excess of sequences with low generation probability. Because the same donors could not be followed over many years, the conclusions depended on cross-sectional statistical analysis.

All donors were healthy Caucasians. Three pairs of female monozygotic twins, all aged roughly 18 to 29 years, were included in the twin cohort. Positive isolation kits from Invitrogen were used to isolate the CD4+ and CD8+ T cell populations. Per the germline V gene (reference sequence), MNHEY is the CDR1 and SMNVEV is the CDR2. Here V drops 6 bases and J drops 2 bases, and the junction holds 10 bases not matched to any gene. Inclusive of the bounding cysteine and phenylalanine, the CDR3 is 15 residues long. Only the CDR3 DNA is retained, 45 bases long and in frame from the first base. Separately, the same data were catalogued under a study of yellow fever vaccine responses in identical twins. As noted in the second study: According to the authors, in identical twins the way T cells responded to vaccination appeared partly convergent and partly personalized. Focusing on identical twins, the study followed the T cell clones that responded to the vaccine, and did so with precision.

The sample comprised CD8+ T cells sorted from blood. This TCR was recovered from a woman aged 18-29 years in good health. The V and J genes are TRBV27 and TRBJ2-7, with TRBD2 identical over 7 junction bases. DNA sequence: TGTGCCAGCAGCGCCCGGGGAGGGCCGACCTACGAGCAGTACTTC. Its amino acids are CASSARGGPTYEQYF.